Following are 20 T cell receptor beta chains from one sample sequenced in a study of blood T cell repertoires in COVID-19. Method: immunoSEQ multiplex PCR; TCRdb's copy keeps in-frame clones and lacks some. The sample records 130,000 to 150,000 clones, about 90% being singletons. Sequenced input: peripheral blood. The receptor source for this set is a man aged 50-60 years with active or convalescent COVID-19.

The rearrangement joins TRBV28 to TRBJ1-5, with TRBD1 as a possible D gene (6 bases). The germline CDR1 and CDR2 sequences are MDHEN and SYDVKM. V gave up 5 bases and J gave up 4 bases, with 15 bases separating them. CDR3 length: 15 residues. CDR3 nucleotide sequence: TGTGCCAGCAGTCTACCTCTTACAGGGAATCAGCCCCAGCATTTT. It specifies CASSLPLTGNQPQHF.

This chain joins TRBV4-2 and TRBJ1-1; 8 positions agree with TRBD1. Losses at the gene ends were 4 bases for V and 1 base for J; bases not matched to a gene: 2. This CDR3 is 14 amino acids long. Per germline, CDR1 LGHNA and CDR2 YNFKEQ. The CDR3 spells CASSRGQENTEAFF. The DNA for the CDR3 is TGTGCCAGCAGCCGGGGACAGGAGAACACTGAAGCTTTCTTT.

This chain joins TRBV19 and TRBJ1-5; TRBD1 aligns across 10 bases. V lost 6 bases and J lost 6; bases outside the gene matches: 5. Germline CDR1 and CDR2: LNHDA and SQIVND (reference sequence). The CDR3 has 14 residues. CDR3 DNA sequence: TGTGCCAGTAGAGGACAGGGGGTCGGTCAGCCCCAGCATTTT. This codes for CASRGQGVGQPQHF. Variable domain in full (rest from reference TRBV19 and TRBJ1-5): DGGITQSPKYLFRKEGQNVTLSCEQNLNHDAMYWYRQDPGQGLRLIYYSQIVNDFQKGDIAEGYSVSREKKESFPLTVTSAQKNPTAFYLCASRGQGVGQPQHFGDGTRLSIL.

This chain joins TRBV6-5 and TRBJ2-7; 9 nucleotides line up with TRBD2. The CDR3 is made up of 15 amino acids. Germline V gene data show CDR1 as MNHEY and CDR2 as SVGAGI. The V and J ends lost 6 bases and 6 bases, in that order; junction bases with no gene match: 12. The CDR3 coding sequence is TGTGCCAGCAGGGCCCAGCTAGCGGGAACTGGCGAGCAGTACTTC. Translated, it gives CASRAQLAGTGEQYF.

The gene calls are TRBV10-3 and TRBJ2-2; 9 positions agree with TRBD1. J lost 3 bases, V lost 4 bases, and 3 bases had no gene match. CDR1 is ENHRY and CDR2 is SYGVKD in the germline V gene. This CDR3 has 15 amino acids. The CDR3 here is CAISGGQGYTGELFF. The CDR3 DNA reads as TGTGCCATCAGTGGGGGACAGGGCTACACCGGGGAGCTGTTTTTT.

The DNA of the CDR3 is TGTGCCAGCAGTCGTAACAGGGTTAATGGCTACACCTTC. This sequence encodes CASSRNRVNGYTF. The rearrangement joins TRBV6-5 to TRBJ1-2, with TRBD1 as a possible D gene (6 bases). The CDR3 totals 13 residues. Germline values: CDR1 MNHEY, CDR2 SVGAGI. V was pared by 5 bases and J by 6 bases, with 13 bases between.

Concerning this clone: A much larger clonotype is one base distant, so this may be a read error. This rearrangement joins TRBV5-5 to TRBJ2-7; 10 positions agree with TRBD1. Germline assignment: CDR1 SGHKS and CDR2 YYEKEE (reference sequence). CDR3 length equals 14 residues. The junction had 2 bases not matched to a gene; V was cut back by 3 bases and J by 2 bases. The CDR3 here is CASSSGTGAYEQYF. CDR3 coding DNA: TGTGCCAGCAGCTCCGGGACAGGGGCCTACGAGCAGTACTTC.

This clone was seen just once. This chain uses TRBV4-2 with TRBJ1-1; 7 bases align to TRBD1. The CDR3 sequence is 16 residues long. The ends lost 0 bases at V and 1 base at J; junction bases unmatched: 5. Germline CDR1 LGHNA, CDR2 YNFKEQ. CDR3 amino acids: CASSQEGSGGNTEAFF. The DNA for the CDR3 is TGTGCCAGCAGCCAAGAAGGTTCAGGGGGGAACACTGAAGCTTTCTTT.

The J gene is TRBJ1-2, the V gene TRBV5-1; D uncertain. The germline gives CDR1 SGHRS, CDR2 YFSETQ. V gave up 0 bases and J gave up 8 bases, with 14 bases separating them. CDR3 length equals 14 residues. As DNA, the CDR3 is TGCGCCAGCAGCTTGGAATATGGGTCGAGGGGCTACACCTTC. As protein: CASSLEYGSRGYTF.

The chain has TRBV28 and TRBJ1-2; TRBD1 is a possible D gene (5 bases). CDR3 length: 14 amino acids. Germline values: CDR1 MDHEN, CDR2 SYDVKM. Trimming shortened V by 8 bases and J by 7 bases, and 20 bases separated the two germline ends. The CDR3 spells CASSGRAGGFGYTF. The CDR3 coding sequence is TGTGCCAGCTCTGGGAGGGCCGGGGGGTTTGGCTACACCTTC.

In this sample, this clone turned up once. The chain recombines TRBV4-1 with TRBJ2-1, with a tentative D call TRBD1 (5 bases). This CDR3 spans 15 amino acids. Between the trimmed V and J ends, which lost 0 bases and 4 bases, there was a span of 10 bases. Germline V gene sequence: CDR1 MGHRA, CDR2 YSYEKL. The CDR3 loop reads CASSQDQGRYNEQFF. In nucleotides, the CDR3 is TGCGCCAGCAGCCAAGATCAGGGCCGGTACAATGAGCAGTTCTTC.

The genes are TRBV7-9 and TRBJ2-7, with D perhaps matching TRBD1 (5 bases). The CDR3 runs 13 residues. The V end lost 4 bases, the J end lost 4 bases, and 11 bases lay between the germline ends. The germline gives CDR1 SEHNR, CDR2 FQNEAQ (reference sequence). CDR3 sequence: CASSSSAGYEQYF. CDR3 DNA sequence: TGTGCCAGCAGCTCAAGTGCAGGGTACGAGCAGTACTTC.

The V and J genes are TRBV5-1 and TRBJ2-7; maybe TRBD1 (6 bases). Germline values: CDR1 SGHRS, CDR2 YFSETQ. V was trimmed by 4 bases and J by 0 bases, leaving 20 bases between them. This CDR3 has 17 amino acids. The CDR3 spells CASSALARGTSSYEQYF. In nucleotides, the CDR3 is TGCGCCAGCAGCGCACTTGCAAGGGGGACAAGCTCCTACGAGCAGTACTTC.

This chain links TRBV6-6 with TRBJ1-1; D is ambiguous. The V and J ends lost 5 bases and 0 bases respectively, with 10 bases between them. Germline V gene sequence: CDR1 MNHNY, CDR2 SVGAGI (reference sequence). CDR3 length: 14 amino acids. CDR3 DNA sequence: TGTGCCAGCAGTCGATCGACTTTGAACACTGAAGCTTTCTTT. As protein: CASSRSTLNTEAFF.

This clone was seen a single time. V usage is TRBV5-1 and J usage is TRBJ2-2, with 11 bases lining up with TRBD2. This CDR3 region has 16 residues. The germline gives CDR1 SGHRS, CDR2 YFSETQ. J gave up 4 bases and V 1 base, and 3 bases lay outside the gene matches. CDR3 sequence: CASSLIAGGSTGELFF. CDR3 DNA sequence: TGCGCCAGCAGCTTGATAGCGGGAGGGAGCACCGGGGAGCTGTTTTTT.

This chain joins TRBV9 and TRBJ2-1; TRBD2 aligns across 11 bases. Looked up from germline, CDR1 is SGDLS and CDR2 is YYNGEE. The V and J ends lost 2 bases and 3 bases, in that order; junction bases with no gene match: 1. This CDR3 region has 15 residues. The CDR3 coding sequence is TGTGCCAGCAGCGTTAGCGGGAGGGACTACAATGAGCAGTTCTTC. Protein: CASSVSGRDYNEQFF.

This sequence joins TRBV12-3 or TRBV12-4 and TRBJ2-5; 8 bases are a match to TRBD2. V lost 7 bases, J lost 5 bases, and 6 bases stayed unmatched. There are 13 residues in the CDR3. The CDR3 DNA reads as TGTGCCAGCACCAATAGCGGGACGGAGACCCAGTACTTC. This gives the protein CASTNSGTETQYF.

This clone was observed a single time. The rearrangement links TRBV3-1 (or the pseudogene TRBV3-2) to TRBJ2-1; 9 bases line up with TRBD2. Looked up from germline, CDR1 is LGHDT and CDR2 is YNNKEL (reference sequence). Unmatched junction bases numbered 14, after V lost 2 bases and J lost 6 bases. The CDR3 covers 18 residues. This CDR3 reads CASSQTAGRLAGSNEQFF. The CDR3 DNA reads TGTGCCAGCAGCCAAACAGCCGGGAGGCTAGCGGGAAGCAATGAGCAGTTCTTC.

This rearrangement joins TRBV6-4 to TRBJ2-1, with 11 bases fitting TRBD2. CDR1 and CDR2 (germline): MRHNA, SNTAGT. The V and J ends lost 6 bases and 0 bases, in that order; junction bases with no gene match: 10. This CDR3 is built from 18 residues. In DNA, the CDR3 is TGTGCCAGCAGCCCCACTAGCGGGAGACCTAGCTCCTACAATGAGCAGTTCTTC. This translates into CASSPTSGRPSSYNEQFF.

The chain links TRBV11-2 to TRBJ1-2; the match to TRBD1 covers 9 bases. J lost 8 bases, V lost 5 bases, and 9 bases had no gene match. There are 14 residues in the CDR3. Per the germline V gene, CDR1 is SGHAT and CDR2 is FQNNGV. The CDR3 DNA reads TGTGCCAGCAGCCCACAGGGGGCCTGGGGGGGCTACACCTTC. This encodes CASSPQGAWGGYTF.